The 28 T cell receptor beta chains presented below share a single source sample, sequenced in a study of beta chain features in type 1 diabetes. TCRB transcripts that were expressed got sequenced, as all of the isolated RNA had been reverse transcribed. The repertoire was sequenced with immunoSEQ multiplex PCR; TCRdb's copy has only in-frame clones and lacks some. Of 150,000 to 180,000 clones listed, 10% are singletons. Study-wide findings and caveats: When Type 1 diabetes patients were examined, their TCRB CDR3s proved moderately but significantly shorter in all four CD4+ subsets.

These receptors lack a known antigen. The sample consisted of central memory CD4+ T cells from blood. The receptors shown here come from a man aged 25 to 45 with type 1 diabetes.

The V call is TRBV29-1, the J call TRBJ2-5, with D perhaps TRBD2 (7 bases). The V end lost 5 bases, the J end lost 11 bases, and 15 bases lay between the germline ends. The V gene's germline CDR1 is SQVTM and CDR2 ANQGSEA. The CDR3 totals 11 residues. Here the CDR3 DNA reads TGCAGCGTTCGAAGGGGGGGGGAACAGTACTTC. This sequence encodes CSVRRGGEQYF.

This clone was seen only a few times. This chain connects TRBV28 to TRBJ1-2, with no clear D. The length of the CDR3 is 16 residues. Trimming left V 5 bases short and J 7 bases short, with 23 bases between. The V gene's germline CDR1 is MDHEN and CDR2 SYDVKM. CDR3 sequence (DNA): TGTGCCAGCAGTCCCTACAGCACGCATGAGAACGCTGGCTACACCTTC. Its protein product is CASSPYSTHENAGYTF.

This clone was counted only a few times. The chain combines TRBV2 with TRBJ1-5; D remains ambiguous. This CDR3 region has 14 residues. Trimming stripped 6 bases from V and 0 bases from J, with 9 bases between. The germline V gene encodes CDR1 SNHLY and CDR2 FYNNEI. Here the CDR3 reads CASRHRVSNQPQHF. The CDR3, as DNA: TGTGCCAGCAGGCACCGGGTTAGCAATCAGCCCCAGCATTTT.

At least ten counts were recorded for this clone. The rearrangement uses TRBV28 and TRBJ2-1; 7 bases fit TRBD2. Germline values: CDR1 MDHEN, CDR2 SYDVKM. The CDR3 extends over 12 amino acids. Trimming at V came to 6 bases and at J to 11 bases, leaving 7 bases not matched to a gene. CDR3 bases: TGTGCCAGCAGCCTTCCCGGGACTAAGCAGTTCTTC. The encoded protein is CASSLPGTKQFF.

V and J are TRBV28 and TRBJ2-6; 12 nucleotides align to TRBD1. Trimming cost V 6 bases and J 0 bases; bases outside gene matches: 9. Germline loops: CDR1 MDHEN, CDR2 SYDVKM. The CDR3 runs 19 residues. CDR3 amino acids: CASSTRRGQGASGANVLTF. DNA for the CDR3: TGTGCCAGCAGCACTCGGAGGGGACAGGGGGCCTCTGGGGCCAACGTCCTGACTTTC.

This clone was seen a handful of times. This rearrangement joins TRBV11-2 to TRBJ2-1, with TRBD2 identical over 7 bases. The V gene end was trimmed by 5 bases and the J gene end by 3 bases; junction bases not matched to a gene: 7. Germline CDR1 and CDR2: SGHAT and FQNNGV. The CDR3 is made up of 15 amino acids. CDR3 nucleotides: TGTGCCAGCAGCACCCGCCGGGACTACTACAATGAGCAGTTCTTC. It yields the protein CASSTRRDYYNEQFF.

This clone showed up just a few times. This chain connects TRBV11-2 to TRBJ2-1; 8 bases are a match to TRBD1. The CDR3 covers 14 residues. J was trimmed by 7 bases and V by 4 bases; bases with no gene match: 6. CDR1 and CDR2 (germline): SGHAT, FQNNGV. The CDR3, as DNA: TGTGCCAGCAGCTCATCTCGGACAGGGAATGAGCAGTTCTTC. It encodes CASSSSRTGNEQFF.

This clone came up a few times. The chain is built from TRBV6-4 and TRBJ2-1, with D maybe TRBD2 (5 bases). With 3 bases removed from V and 9 bases from J, the gap between germline ends came to 12 bases. Germline V gives CDR1 MRHNA, CDR2 SNTAGT. The CDR3 extends over 13 amino acids. As DNA, the CDR3 is TGTGCCAGCAGTGAAAGCATAGCGCGTGAGCAGTTCTTC. Protein product: CASSESIAREQFF.

Ten or more counts support this clone. This rearrangement joins TRBV7-9 to TRBJ1-5, with 8 bases that match TRBD1. Germline V gene lookup returns CDR1 SEHNR and CDR2 FQNEAQ (reference sequence). The CDR3 contains 15 residues. Trimming took 1 base from V and 6 from J; bases not matched to a gene: 5. In DNA, the CDR3 is TGTGCCAGCAGCTTAGGGACAGGGATAAGTCAGCCCCAGCATTTT. Protein product: CASSLGTGISQPQHF.

This clone was counted between two and nine times. This sequence joins TRBV28 and TRBJ2-7, with 10 bases aligning to TRBD1. The CDR3 is 14 residues long. V was clipped by 6 bases and J by 6 bases; unmatched bases: 8. Germline CDR1 and CDR2: MDHEN and SYDVKM. This chain's CDR3 is CASSSGQGLVEQYF. The DNA of the CDR3 is TGTGCCAGCAGCTCGGGACAGGGGCTCGTCGAGCAGTACTTC.

In its sample, this clone was seen a few times. An end of the junction differs from the germline gene, which may be a read error. The chain employs TRBV4-3 and TRBJ1-3; 8 nucleotides line up with TRBD1. The germline CDR1 and CDR2 sequences are LGHNA and YSLEER. The CDR3 spans 14 residues. The CDR3 sequence: CASSLGQGGDTIYF. In nucleotides, the CDR3 is TGCGCCAGCAGCCTCGGACAGGGTGGAGACACCATATATTTT.

The chain employs TRBV21-1 and TRBJ1-1. TRBV21-1 represents a pseudogene. This CDR3 is built from 14 residues. The CDR3 region is CASFRTAGSTEAFF. CDR3 bases: TGTGCCAGCTTCCGGACTGCCGGAAGCACTGAAGCTTTCTTT.

The chain couples TRBV5-1 to TRBJ2-3; D possibly corresponds to TRBD2 (5 bases). This CDR3 is built from 16 residues. The germline CDR1 and CDR2 sequences are SGHRS and YFSETQ. With 4 bases removed from V and 0 bases from J, the gap between germline ends came to 15 bases. The chain's CDR3 is CASSPGPRTSTDTQYF. CDR3 coding DNA: TGCGCCAGCAGCCCAGGACCCAGGACTAGCACAGATACGCAGTATTTT.

The chain combines TRBV10-2 with TRBJ1-2, with 8 nucleotides matching TRBD1. Germline values: CDR1 WSHSY, CDR2 SAAADI. V was clipped by 6 bases and J by 8 bases; unmatched bases: 5. The CDR3 length is 12 residues. In DNA form, the CDR3 reads TGCGCCAGCAGAACGGACAGGGACGGCTACACCTTC. Translation: CASRTDRDGYTF.

This clone was found a few times. The gene calls are TRBV5-1 and TRBJ2-1, with 9 bases that match TRBD1. Germline CDR1 SGHRS, CDR2 YFSETQ. The CDR3 runs to 16 residues. Trimming cost V 0 bases and J 6 bases; bases outside gene matches: 7. The chain's CDR3 is CASSLEAVGQGNEQFF. For the CDR3, the DNA is TGCGCCAGCAGCTTGGAGGCCGTGGGACAGGGCAATGAGCAGTTCTTC.

The chain recombines TRBV7-3 with TRBJ2-1, with TRBD2 matching 8 bases. The CDR3 is 16 amino acids. Germline V gives CDR1 SGHTA, CDR2 FQGTGA. V trimming: 1 base; J trimming: 7 bases; junction bases outside the gene matches: 9. CDR3 amino acids: CASSLRLAGGGNEQFF. CDR3 coding DNA: TGTGCCAGCAGCTTAAGATTGGCGGGAGGTGGGAATGAGCAGTTCTTC.

The chain links TRBV18 to TRBJ1-2; D ambiguous. Trimming cost V 6 bases and J 7 bases, with 15 bases left between them. Germline V lookup: CDR1 KGHSH, CDR2 LQKENI. The CDR3 covers 13 residues. CDR3 residues: CASSLTASGGYTF. The DNA of the CDR3 is TGTGCCAGCTCCCTGACGGCCTCGGGTGGCTACACCTTC.

This clone occurred a few times. This chain links TRBV7-2 with TRBJ2-2; 7 bases match TRBD2. V dropped 1 base and J dropped 0; count of bases not matched to a gene: 8. The CDR3 covers 18 residues. The germline gives CDR1 SGHTA, CDR2 FQGNSA. The CDR3 DNA follows: TGTGCCAGCAGCTTAGTTGGCCTAGCGGCCGCGAACACCGGGGAGCTGTTTTTT. The encoded protein is CASSLVGLAAANTGELFF. Filled out from reference TRBV7-2 and TRBJ2-2, the complete variable domain reads GAGVSQSPSNKVTEKGKDVELRCDPISGHTALYWYRQSLGQGLEFLIYFQGNSAPDKSGLPSDRFSAERTGGSVSTLTIQRTQQEDSAVYLCASSLVGLAAANTGELFFGEGSRLTVL.

This rearrangement joins TRBV5-1 to TRBJ2-5; maybe TRBD1 (6 bases). V dropped 0 bases and J dropped 1 base, with 13 bases sitting between them. The CDR3 contains 16 residues. The germline CDR1 and CDR2 sequences are SGHRS and YFSETQ. The DNA for the CDR3 is TGCGCCAGCAGCTTGGGACGGACAGCCTTCCAAGAGACCCAGTACTTC. Protein: CASSLGRTAFQETQYF.

This clone was found a few times. The chain couples TRBV7-7 to TRBJ2-5; TRBD2 matches 12 bases. The V gene end was trimmed by 4 bases and the J gene end by 5 bases; junction bases not matched to a gene: 5. The CDR3 has 15 residues. Germline loops: CDR1 SSHAT, CDR2 FNYEAQ (reference sequence). The CDR3 region has the DNA TGTGCCAGCAGCTCCCTAGCGGGAGGGGAGGAGACCCAGTACTTC. Translation gives CASSSLAGGEETQYF.

J is TRBJ2-2 and V is TRBV5-4; a possible D gene is TRBD1 (6 bases). The CDR3 spans 15 residues. Trimming shortened V by 1 base and J by 1 base, and 8 bases separated the two germline ends. The germline V gene encodes CDR1 SGHNT and CDR2 YYREEE (reference sequence). CDR3 bases: TGTGCCAGCAGCTTGATGACAGGGAACACCGGGGAGCTGTTTTTT. This encodes CASSLMTGNTGELFF.

The genes are TRBV6-5 and TRBJ2-7; possible D gene TRBD2, 5 bases. With 6 bases removed from V and 2 bases from J, the gap between germline ends came to 11 bases. Germline V lookup: CDR1 MNHEY, CDR2 SVGAGI. The CDR3 covers 13 residues. The DNA for the CDR3 is TGTGCCAGCAGGGACTCTAGAGCCTACGAGCAGTACTTC. Translating gives CASRDSRAYEQYF.

The rearrangement links TRBV7-2 to TRBJ2-7, with a possible D match to TRBD2 (5 bases). This CDR3 is 12 amino acids long. Germline CDR1 and CDR2: SGHTA and FQGNSA. The germline V and J ends were trimmed by 4 bases and 6 bases, with 10 bases remaining between them. The DNA for the CDR3 is TGTGCCAGCAGCTCCTACCGGGGCGAGCAGTACTTC. It encodes CASSSYRGEQYF.

This clone occurred many times. CDR3 coding DNA: TGTGCCAGCAGTTTGGGAGGAAGCGGGAGGTTTCAGCAGTACTTC. Translation gives CASSLGGSGRFQQYF. The gene calls are TRBV28 and TRBJ2-7; 9 nucleotides line up with TRBD2. The V gene end was trimmed by 3 bases and the J gene end by 8 bases; junction bases not matched to a gene: 11. This CDR3 region has 15 residues. Per germline, CDR1 MDHEN and CDR2 SYDVKM.

This clone turned up a few times. Other DNA sequences in this specimen translate into the identical CDR3. The chain is built from TRBV28 and TRBJ1-5, with D unresolved. Per the germline V gene, CDR1 is MDHEN and CDR2 is SYDVKM. The germline V and J ends were trimmed by 9 bases and 3 bases, with 15 bases remaining between them. The CDR3 is made up of 14 amino acids. In DNA, the CDR3 is TGTGCCAGTACTCCCGGAGGGTACAATCAGCCCCAGCATTTT. This sequence encodes CASTPGGYNQPQHF.

This chain links TRBV28 with TRBJ2-7, with 8 bases lining up with TRBD1. The CDR3 has 15 residues. Germline lookup yields CDR1 MDHEN and CDR2 SYDVKM. V lost 5 bases to trimming and J lost 0 bases; unmatched junction nucleotides: 6. This CDR3 is CASSRTGTSSYEQYF. CDR3 bases: TGTGCCAGCAGTAGGACAGGGACCAGCTCCTACGAGCAGTACTTC.

The rearrangement joins TRBV9 to TRBJ2-4; weak D call: TRBD2 (6 bases). The CDR3 consists of 15 residues. The V gene lost 3 bases and the J gene lost 3 bases, with 13 bases spanning the gap. CDR1 SGDLS and CDR2 YYNGEE come from the germline V gene. The DNA for the CDR3 is TGTGCCAGCAGCGCCGGGACGGAGGGCAAAAACATTCAGTACTTC. This translates into CASSAGTEGKNIQYF.

This clone has a handful of counts. The chain links TRBV7-3 to TRBJ1-1, with D uncertain. Germline V gene sequence: CDR1 SGHTA, CDR2 FQGTGA. V was pared by 2 bases and J by 1 base, with 11 bases between. The CDR3 is 15 amino acids. Here the CDR3 reads CASSLHAGSNTEAFF. CDR3 nucleotides: TGTGCCAGCAGCTTACATGCGGGGTCGAACACTGAAGCTTTCTTT.